The clone carrying this T cell receptor (beta chain) has just one count. Data came from immunoSEQ multiplex PCR; TCRdb stores just in-frame clones and leaves some out. Among approximately 2.5 million clones listed, roughly 93% were seen once. V lost 3 bases to trimming and J lost 4 bases, with 12 bases between them. The CDR3 is 15 amino acids. From germline, CDR1 is SEHNR and CDR2 FQNEAQ (reference sequence). This sample is part of a study of shared clonotypes between healthy human individuals. The material sequenced was naive CD4+ T cells from PBMCs. As to subset: CD45RA+ positively selected. This sequence joins TRBV7-9 and TRBJ2-2, with D perhaps matching TRBD2 (6 bases). This clonotype originated in a man aged 18 to 35 in good health. Some clones in this sample may be carry-over from other donors' samples. The DNA for the CDR3 is TGTGCCAGCAGCTTTCCCGGGACTCGCACCGGGGAGCTGTTTTTT. The encoded protein is CASSFPGTRTGELFF.